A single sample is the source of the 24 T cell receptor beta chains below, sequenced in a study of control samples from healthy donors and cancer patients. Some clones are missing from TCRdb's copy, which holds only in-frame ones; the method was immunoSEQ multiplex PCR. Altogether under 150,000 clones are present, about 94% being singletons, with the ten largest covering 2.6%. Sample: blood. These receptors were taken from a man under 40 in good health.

The CDR3 region has the DNA TGTGCCAGCTCAGAGACGGTTCGGACTGAAGCTTTCTTT. It codes for CASSETVRTEAFF. The genes are TRBV18 and TRBJ1-1; D unresolved. The V end was cut by 5 bases, the J end by 5 bases, with 12 bases between. Germline loops: CDR1 KGHSH, CDR2 LQKENI. The length of the CDR3 is 13 residues.

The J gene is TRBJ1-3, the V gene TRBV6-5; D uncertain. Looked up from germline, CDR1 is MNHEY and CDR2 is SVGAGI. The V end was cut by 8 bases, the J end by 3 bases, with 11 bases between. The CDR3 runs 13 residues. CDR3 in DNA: TGTGCCAGCTATCAACAGATTGGAAACACCATATATTTT. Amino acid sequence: CASYQQIGNTIYF.

The CDR3, as DNA: TGTGCCAGCAGTGAACGTATCGGGCTGGGGACCCAGTACTTC. Protein: CASSERIGLGTQYF. The chain is built from TRBV6-1 and TRBJ2-5, with D hard to call. The germline CDR1 and CDR2 sequences are MNHNS and SASEGT. Deletions cut 2 bases from V and 7 bases from J, with 14 bases between. The CDR3 is made up of 14 amino acids.

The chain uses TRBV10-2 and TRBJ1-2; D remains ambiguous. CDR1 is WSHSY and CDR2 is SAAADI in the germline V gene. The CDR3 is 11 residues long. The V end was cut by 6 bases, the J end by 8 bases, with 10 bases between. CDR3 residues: CASRSNWGYTF. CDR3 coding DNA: TGCGCCAGCAGGTCAAACTGGGGCTACACCTTC.

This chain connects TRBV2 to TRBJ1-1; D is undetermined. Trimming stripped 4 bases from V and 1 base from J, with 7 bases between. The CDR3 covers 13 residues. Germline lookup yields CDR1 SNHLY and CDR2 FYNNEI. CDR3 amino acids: CASSAKPNTEAFF. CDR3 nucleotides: TGTGCCAGCAGTGCCAAGCCGAACACTGAAGCTTTCTTT.

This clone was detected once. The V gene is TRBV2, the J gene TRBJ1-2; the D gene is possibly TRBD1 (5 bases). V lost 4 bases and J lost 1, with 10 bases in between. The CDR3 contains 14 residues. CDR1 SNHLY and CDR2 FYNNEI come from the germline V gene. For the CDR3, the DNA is TGTGCCAGCAGTGTGATAGGGGTTAACTATGGCTACACCTTC. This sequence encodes CASSVIGVNYGYTF.

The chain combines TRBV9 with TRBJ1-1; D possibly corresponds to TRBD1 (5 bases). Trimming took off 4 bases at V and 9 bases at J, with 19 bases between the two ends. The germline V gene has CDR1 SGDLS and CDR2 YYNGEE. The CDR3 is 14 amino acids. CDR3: CASSPPWDRRKAFF. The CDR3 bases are TGTGCCAGCAGCCCTCCCTGGGACCGTCGGAAAGCTTTCTTT.

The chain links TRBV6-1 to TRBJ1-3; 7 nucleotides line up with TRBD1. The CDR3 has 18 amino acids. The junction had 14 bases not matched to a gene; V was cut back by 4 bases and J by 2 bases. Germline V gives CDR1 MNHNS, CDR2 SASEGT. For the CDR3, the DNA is TGTGCCAGCAGTGCATTCCCCCGACAGGGTAACACTGGAAACACCATATATTTT. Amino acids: CASSAFPRQGNTGNTIYF.

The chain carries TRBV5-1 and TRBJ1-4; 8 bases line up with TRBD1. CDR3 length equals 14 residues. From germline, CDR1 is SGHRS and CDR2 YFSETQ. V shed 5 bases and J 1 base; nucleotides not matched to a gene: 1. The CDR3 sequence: CASRQGVTNEKLFF. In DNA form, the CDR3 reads TGCGCCAGCAGACAGGGGGTAACTAATGAAAAACTGTTTTTT. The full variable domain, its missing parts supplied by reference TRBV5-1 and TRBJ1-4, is KAGVTQTPRYLIKTRGQQVTLSCSPISGHRSVSWYQQTPGQGLQFLFEYFSETQRNKGNFPGRFSGRQFSNSRSEMNVSTLELGDSALYLCASRQGVTNEKLFFGSGTQLSVL.

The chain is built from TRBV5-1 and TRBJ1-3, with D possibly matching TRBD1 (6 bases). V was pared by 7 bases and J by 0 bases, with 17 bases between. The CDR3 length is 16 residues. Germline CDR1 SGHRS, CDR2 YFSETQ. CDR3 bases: TGCGCCAGCCAGAGGACCGGGACAAACTCTGGAAACACCATATATTTT. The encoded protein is CASQRTGTNSGNTIYF.

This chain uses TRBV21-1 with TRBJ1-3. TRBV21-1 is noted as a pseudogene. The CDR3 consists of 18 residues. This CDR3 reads CASSKALWRDTCANTIYF. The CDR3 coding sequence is TGTGCCAGCAGCAAAGCGCTTTGGAGAGACACCTGTGCGAACACCATATATTTT.

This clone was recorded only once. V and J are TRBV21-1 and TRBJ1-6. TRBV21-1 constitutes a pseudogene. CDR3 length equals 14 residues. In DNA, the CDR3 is TGTGCCAGCAGCAACGCCCGGGTCCGGGCACCCCTCCACTTT. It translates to CASSNARVRAPLHF.

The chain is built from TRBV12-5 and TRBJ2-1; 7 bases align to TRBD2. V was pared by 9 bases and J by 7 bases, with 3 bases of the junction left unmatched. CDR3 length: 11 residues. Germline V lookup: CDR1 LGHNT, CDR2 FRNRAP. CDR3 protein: CASRDYNEQFF. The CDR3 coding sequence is TGTGCTAGCCGGGACTATAATGAGCAGTTCTTC.

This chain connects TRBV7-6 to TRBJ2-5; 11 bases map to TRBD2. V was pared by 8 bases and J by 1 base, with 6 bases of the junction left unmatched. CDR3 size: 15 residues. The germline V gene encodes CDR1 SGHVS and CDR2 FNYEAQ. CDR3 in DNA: TGTGCCAGCGGGGAGGGACTAGCGGCCCAAGAGACCCAGTACTTC. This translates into CASGEGLAAQETQYF.

As DNA, the CDR3 is TGCAGCGTTGTTATCAGGGGACAGGGGTTCCTAAACCAAGAGACCCAGTACTTC. Protein sequence: CSVVIRGQGFLNQETQYF. The chain combines TRBV29-1 with TRBJ2-5, with 10 bases matching TRBD1. The V gene end was trimmed by 4 bases and the J gene end by 0 bases; junction bases not matched to a gene: 14. This CDR3 comprises 18 residues. Germline CDR1 and CDR2: SQVTM and ANQGSEA.

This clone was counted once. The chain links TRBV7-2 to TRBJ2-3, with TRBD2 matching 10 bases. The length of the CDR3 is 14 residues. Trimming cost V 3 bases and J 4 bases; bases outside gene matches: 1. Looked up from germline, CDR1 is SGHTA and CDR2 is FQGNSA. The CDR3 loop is CASSFTSGADTQYF. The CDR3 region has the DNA TGTGCCAGCAGCTTCACTAGCGGGGCAGATACGCAGTATTTT.

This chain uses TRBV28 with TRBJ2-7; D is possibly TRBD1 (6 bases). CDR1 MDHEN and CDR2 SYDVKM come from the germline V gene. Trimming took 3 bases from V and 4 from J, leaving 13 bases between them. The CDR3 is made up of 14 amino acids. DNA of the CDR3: TGTGCCAGCAGTTTCAGGGGTAGGGTTTACGAGCAGTACTTC. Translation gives CASSFRGRVYEQYF.

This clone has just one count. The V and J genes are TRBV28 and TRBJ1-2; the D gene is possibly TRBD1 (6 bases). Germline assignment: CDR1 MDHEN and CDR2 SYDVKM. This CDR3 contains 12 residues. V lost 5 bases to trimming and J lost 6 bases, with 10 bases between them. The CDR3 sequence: CASSRGDNGYTF. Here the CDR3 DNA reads TGTGCCAGCAGTAGAGGGGACAATGGCTACACCTTC.

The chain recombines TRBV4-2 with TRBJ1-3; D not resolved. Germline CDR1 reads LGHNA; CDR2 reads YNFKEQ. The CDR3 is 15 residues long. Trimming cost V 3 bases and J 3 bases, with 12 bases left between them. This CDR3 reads CASSQMEDRGNTIYF. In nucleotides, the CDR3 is TGTGCCAGCAGCCAGATGGAGGACCGTGGAAACACCATATATTTT.

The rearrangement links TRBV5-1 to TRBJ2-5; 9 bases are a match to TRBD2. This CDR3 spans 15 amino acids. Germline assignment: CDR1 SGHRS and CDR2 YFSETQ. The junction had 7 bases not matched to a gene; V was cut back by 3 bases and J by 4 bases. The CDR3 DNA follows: TGCGCCAGCAGCTGGGCCGCGGGGGGGTCAGAGACCCAGTACTTC. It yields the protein CASSWAAGGSETQYF.

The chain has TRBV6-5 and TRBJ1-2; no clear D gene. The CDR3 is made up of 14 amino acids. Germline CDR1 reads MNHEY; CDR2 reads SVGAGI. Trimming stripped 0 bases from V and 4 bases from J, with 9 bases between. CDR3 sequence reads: CASSYSAGVYGYTF. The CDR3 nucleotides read TGTGCCAGCAGTTACTCGGCGGGAGTCTATGGCTACACCTTC.

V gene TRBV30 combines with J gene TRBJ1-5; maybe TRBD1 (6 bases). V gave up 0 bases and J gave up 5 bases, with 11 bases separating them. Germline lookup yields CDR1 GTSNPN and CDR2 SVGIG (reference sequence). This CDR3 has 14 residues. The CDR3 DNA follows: TGTGCCTGGAGTGTGACAGGCCTATATCAGCCCCAGCATTTT. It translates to CAWSVTGLYQPQHF.

In nucleotides, the CDR3 is TGTGCCTGGAGTGTTCAAAGGGCGGAAGCTTTCTTT. Amino acids: CAWSVQRAEAFF. The genes are TRBV30 and TRBJ1-1, with no clear D. This CDR3 has 12 amino acids. CDR1 is GTSNPN and CDR2 is SVGIG in the germline V gene (reference sequence). Trimming left V 0 bases short and J 8 bases short, with 10 bases between.

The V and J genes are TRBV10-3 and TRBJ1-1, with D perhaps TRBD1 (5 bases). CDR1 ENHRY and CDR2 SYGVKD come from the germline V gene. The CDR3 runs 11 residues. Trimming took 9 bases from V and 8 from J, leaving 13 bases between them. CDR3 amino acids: CAIRSPGEAFF. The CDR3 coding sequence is TGTGCCATAAGATCCCCAGGGGAAGCTTTCTTT.